This T cell receptor (beta chain) emerged from a study of blood T cell repertoires in COVID-19. Overall study: Acute and convalescent COVID-19 specimens originated in the United States, Italy and Spain. PBMCs, B-cell-depleted T cells, or T cells were the source of the cDNA or gDNA that made up the material.

Authors' data handling: Reference gene primer amplification gave nucleated cell count estimates. Assay: immunoSEQ multiplex PCR; the TCRdb copy retains only in-frame clones and omits some. V, J and clone size reflect that table, while D and trimming were determined from the DNA. The profile shows roughly 180,000 clones, about 78% of them singletons. Germline CDR1 reads LGHDT; CDR2 reads YNNKEL (reference sequence). The CDR3 consists of 16 residues. V shed 0 bases and J 5 bases; nucleotides not matched to a gene: 1. The source of this sequence is a woman aged 45-65 years with active or convalescent COVID-19. The material sequenced was peripheral blood. The V and J genes are TRBV3-1 (or the pseudogene TRBV3-2) and TRBJ1-4; TRBD1 agrees at 12 bases. The DNA of the CDR3 is TGTGCCAGCAGCCAAGATGGGACAGGGGGCAATGAAAAACTGTTTTTT. Residues: CASSQDGTGGNEKLFF.